This TCR beta chain was documented in a study of T cells after yellow fever vaccination. The CDR3 extends over 12 amino acids. Between the trimmed V and J ends, which lost 5 bases and 6 bases, there was a span of 10 bases. This clonotype was detected many times. TCRdb called the 5' RACE reads again in MiXCR, with one record for every CDR3 protein. The sample consists of a few hundred thousand distinct CDR3 sequences, 6.2% of them appearing once. The J gene is TRBJ1-1, the V gene TRBV12-3 or TRBV12-4; D is uncertain. This sample comprised PBMCs, obtained 5 days after the yellow fever booster vaccination. The TCR was taken from a man aged 30-40 years who received the YFV17D yellow fever vaccine. The CDR3: CASSPPGAEAFF. In DNA, the CDR3 is TGTGCCAGCAGTCCTCCCGGGGCTGAAGCTTTCTTT.